Presented here are 12 T cell receptor beta chains from one specimen sequenced in a study of blood T cell repertoires in COVID-19. The repertoire was sequenced with immunoSEQ multiplex PCR; TCRdb's copy has only in-frame clones and lacks some. Of almost 20,000 clones detected, 85% to 95% appear once; the ten largest clones hold 4.1%. The sample taken for sequencing was peripheral blood. The receptors stem from a woman aged 45 to 65 with active COVID-19.

The rearrangement links TRBV9 to TRBJ2-7, with a tentative D call TRBD1 (6 bases). Germline V gene sequence: CDR1 SGDLS, CDR2 YYNGEE. The CDR3 totals 12 residues. Trimming stripped 4 bases from V and 3 bases from J, with 8 bases between. DNA for the CDR3: TGTGCCAGCAGCCCACAGGGCTACGAGCAGTACTTC. Translating it yields CASSPQGYEQYF.

This clone was observed a handful of times. J is TRBJ1-4 and V is TRBV18; 10 bases map to TRBD1. CDR1 and CDR2 from the germline V gene are KGHSH and LQKENI. CDR3 size: 16 residues. Trimming removed 5 bases from V and 0 bases from J; junction bases left unmatched: 3. The CDR3 region is CASSSGQGATNEKLFF. CDR3 coding DNA: TGTGCCAGCTCATCAGGACAGGGGGCAACTAATGAAAAACTGTTTTTT.

The V call is TRBV11-3, the J call TRBJ2-1; 8 nucleotides agree with TRBD2. The CDR3 covers 14 residues. Germline V gene lookup returns CDR1 SGHNT and CDR2 YENEEA. With V trimmed by 4 bases and J by 10 bases, 9 bases remained unmatched. CDR3 coding DNA: TGTGCCAGCAGCTGGGGTGGGACTAGAAACGAGCAGTTCTTC. It specifies CASSWGGTRNEQFF.

This clone was seen a few times. The chain links TRBV7-2 to TRBJ2-7; maybe TRBD1 (6 bases). V was cut by 4 bases and J by 3 bases, with 7 bases left in between. This CDR3 is built from 12 residues. Germline CDR1 reads SGHTA; CDR2 reads FQGNSA. The CDR3 spells CASSSQGYEQYF. The CDR3 bases are TGTGCCAGCAGCTCACAGGGCTACGAGCAGTACTTC.

J is TRBJ1-1 and V is TRBV6-2 or TRBV6-3; TRBD1 is a possible D gene (6 bases). Germline-derived CDR1 and CDR2 are MNHEY and SVGEGT. V was cut by 2 bases and J by 0 bases, with 10 bases left in between. This CDR3 contains 15 residues. The CDR3 region has the DNA TGTGCCAGCAGTTACGGTGGGGGCATGAACACTGAAGCTTTCTTT. Its protein product is CASSYGGGMNTEAFF.

The chain combines TRBV30 with TRBJ2-5, with D perhaps TRBD2 (5 bases). V lost 4 bases and J lost 4, with 7 bases in between. CDR1 is GTSNPN, CDR2 SVGIG, per germline (reference sequence). The CDR3 loop spans 11 amino acids. The CDR3 is CAWTRGETQYF. CDR3 DNA sequence: TGTGCCTGGACTCGGGGAGAGACCCAGTACTTC.

J is TRBJ2-7 and V is TRBV3-1 (or the pseudogene TRBV3-2), with a tentative D call TRBD1 (6 bases). The germline CDR1 and CDR2 sequences are LGHDT and YNNKEL (reference sequence). V was shortened by 0 bases and J by 0 bases, with 9 bases between the two germline ends. The CDR3 sequence is 15 residues long. Here the CDR3 DNA reads TGTGCCAGCAGCCAAGAGACAGGAAACTCCTACGAGCAGTACTTC. Amino acids: CASSQETGNSYEQYF.

This sequence joins TRBV2 and TRBJ1-1, with D possibly TRBD1 on 6 matching bases. The V end lost 8 bases, the J end lost 4 bases, and 17 bases lay between the germline ends. The length of the CDR3 is 14 residues. Germline lookup yields CDR1 SNHLY and CDR2 FYNNEI. In nucleotides, the CDR3 is TGTGCCAGCTCCGCGGCAGGGGCGTTCACTGAAGCTTTCTTT. This gives the protein CASSAAGAFTEAFF.

The V call is TRBV18, the J call TRBJ2-1; tentative D call: TRBD2 (5 bases). Trimming removed 0 bases from V and 0 bases from J, with 12 bases in between. From germline, CDR1 is KGHSH and CDR2 LQKENI. This CDR3 has 17 amino acids. CDR3 residues: CASSPPRGPSSYNEQFF. DNA of the CDR3: TGTGCCAGCTCACCACCTCGAGGGCCGAGCTCCTACAATGAGCAGTTCTTC.

The chain links TRBV6-5 to TRBJ1-6; 9 positions match TRBD1. CDR3 length: 15 amino acids. The germline CDR1 and CDR2 sequences are MNHEY and SVGAGI. Unmatched junction bases numbered 7, after V lost 6 bases and J lost 7 bases. CDR3 DNA sequence: TGTGCCAGCAGGCCCCTCGGACAGGGGAATTCACCCCTCCACTTT. Translation: CASRPLGQGNSPLHF.

CDR3 amino acids: CATKLINTDTQYF. The CDR3 DNA reads TGTGCCACCAAACTAATAAACACAGATACGCAGTATTTT. The V call is TRBV6-5, the J call TRBJ2-3, with unresolved D. Deletions cut 10 bases from V and 2 bases from J, with 13 bases between. This CDR3 has 13 residues. Germline V CDR1 and CDR2: MNHEY, SVGAGI.

The chain has TRBV28 and TRBJ2-7, with D perhaps matching TRBD1 (5 bases). V was cut by 6 bases and J by 5 bases, with 8 bases left in between. Germline assignment: CDR1 MDHEN and CDR2 SYDVKM. CDR3 length equals 11 residues. DNA of the CDR3: TGTGCCAGCAGGTGGGGCGACGAGCAGTACTTC. It specifies CASRWGDEQYF.